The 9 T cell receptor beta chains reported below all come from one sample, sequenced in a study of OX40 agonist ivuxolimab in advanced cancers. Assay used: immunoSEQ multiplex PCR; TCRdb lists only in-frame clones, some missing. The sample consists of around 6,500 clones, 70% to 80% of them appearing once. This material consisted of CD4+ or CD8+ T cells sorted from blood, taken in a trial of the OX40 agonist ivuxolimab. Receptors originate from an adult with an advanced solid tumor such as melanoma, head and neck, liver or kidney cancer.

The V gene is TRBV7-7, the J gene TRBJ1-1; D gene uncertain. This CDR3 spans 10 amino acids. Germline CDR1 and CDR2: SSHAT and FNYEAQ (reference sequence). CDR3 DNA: TGTGCTCCCCGGAGCTCTGAAGCTTTCTTT. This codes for CAPRSSEAFF. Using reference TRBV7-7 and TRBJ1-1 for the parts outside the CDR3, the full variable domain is GAGVSQSPRYKVTKRGQDVTLRCDPISSHATLYWYQQALGQGPEFLTYFNYEAQPDKSGLPSDRFSAERPEGSISTLTIQRTEQRDSAMYRCAPRSSEAFFGQGTRLTVV.

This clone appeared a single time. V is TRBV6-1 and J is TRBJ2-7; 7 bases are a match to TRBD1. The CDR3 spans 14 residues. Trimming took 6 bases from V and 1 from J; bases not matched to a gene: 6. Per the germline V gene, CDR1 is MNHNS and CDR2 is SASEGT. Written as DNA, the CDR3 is TGTGCCAGCAGCCCGGACAGGCTGTCCTACGAGCAGTACTTC. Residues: CASSPDRLSYEQYF.

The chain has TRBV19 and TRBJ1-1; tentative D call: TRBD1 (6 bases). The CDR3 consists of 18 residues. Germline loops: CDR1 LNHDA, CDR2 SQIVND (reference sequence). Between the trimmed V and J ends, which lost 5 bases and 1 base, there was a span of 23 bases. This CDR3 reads CASSAFTLRGRGNTEAFF. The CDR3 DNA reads TGTGCCAGTAGTGCGTTCACCCTACGGGGGCGCGGGAACACTGAAGCTTTCTTT.

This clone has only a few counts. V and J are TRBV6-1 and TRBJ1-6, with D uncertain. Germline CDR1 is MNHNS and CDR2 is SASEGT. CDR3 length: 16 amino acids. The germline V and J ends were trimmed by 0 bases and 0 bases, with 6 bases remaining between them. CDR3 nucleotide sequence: TGTGCCAGCAGTGAAGCGTTCAGCTCCTATAATTCACCCCTCCACTTT. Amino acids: CASSEAFSSYNSPLHF.

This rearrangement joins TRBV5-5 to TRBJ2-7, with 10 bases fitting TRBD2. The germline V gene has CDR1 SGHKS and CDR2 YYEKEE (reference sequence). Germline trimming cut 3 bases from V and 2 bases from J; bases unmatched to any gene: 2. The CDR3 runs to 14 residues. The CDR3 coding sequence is TGTGCCAGCAGCTCTCTAGCGGGGGCCTACGAGCAGTACTTC. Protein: CASSSLAGAYEQYF.

Here the CDR3 DNA reads TGTGCCAGCAGTTTTTCCGGACCCGACCTACAAGAGACCCAGTACTTC. Protein: CASSFSGPDLQETQYF. The V and J genes are TRBV28 and TRBJ2-5; no reliable D call. V dropped 3 bases and J dropped 2 bases, with 16 bases sitting between them. CDR3 length equals 16 residues. Germline CDR1 and CDR2: MDHEN and SYDVKM.

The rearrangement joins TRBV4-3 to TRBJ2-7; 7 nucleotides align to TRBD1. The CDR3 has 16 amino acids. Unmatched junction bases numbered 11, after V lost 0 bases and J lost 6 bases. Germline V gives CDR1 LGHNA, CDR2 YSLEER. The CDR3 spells CASSQDVIDRAREQYF. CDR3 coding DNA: TGCGCCAGCAGCCAAGATGTCATCGACAGGGCACGCGAGCAGTACTTC.

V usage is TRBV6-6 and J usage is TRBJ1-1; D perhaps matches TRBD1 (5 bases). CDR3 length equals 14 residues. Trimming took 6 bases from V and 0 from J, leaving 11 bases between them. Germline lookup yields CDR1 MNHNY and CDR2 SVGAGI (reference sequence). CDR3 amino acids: CASSPGLMNTEAFF. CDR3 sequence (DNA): TGTGCCAGCAGCCCGGGACTGATGAACACTGAAGCTTTCTTT.

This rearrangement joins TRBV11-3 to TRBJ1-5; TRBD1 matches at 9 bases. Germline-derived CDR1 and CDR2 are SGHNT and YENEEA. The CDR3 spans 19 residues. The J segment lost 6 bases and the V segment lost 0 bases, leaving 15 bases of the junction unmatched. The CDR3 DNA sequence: TGTGCCAGCAGCTTAGATTGCACGATCCGGGACAGGGATAGTCAGCCCCAGCATTTT. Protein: CASSLDCTIRDRDSQPQHF. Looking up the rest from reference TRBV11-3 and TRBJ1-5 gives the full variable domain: EAGVVQSPRYKIIEKKQPVAFWCNPISGHNTLYWYLQNLGQGPELLIRYENEEAVDDSQLPKDRFSAERLKGVDSTLKIQPAELGDSAVYLCASSLDCTIRDRDSQPQHFGDGTRLSIL.